This passage covers 30 T cell receptor beta chains from one sample sequenced in a study of T cell clonality in common variable immunodeficiency. Findings and caveats of the study: Reportedly, TCR beta sequences from common variable immunodeficiency showed fewer deletions and N-nucleotide insertions.

Sequencing used immunoSEQ multiplex PCR; TCRdb keeps in-frame clones, though not all of them. The sample includes tens of thousands of clones, none of them occurring once. Antigens of these TCRs are unknown. The sequencing input was peripheral blood mononuclear cells. Receptors originate from a human donor with common variable immunodeficiency.

This clone has a handful of counts. The read ends 3 residues shy of where the CDR3 ends; the end is completed using the germline J gene. The chain is built from TRBV7-8 and TRBJ2-7; D is tentatively TRBD1 or TRBD2 (5 bases each). V lost 6 bases and J 4 bases, leaving 16 bases between the germline ends. Germline V CDR1 and CDR2: SGHVS, FQNEAQ. The CDR3 is 14 amino acids. CDR3 sequence: CASRRGRTKYEQYF. The DNA read from the CDR3 is TGTGCCAGCAGGAGGGGCAGGACAAAGTACGAG.

This clone has ten or more counts. The sequence runs out 3 residues before the end of the CDR3; the remainder is reconstructed from the germline J gene. The gene calls are TRBV11-3 and TRBJ2-5, with TRBD1 matching over 9 bases. The CDR3 runs 14 residues. V gave up 5 bases and J gave up 3 bases; unmatched junction bases: 4. The germline CDR1 and CDR2 sequences are SGHNT and YENEEA. CDR3 sequence: CASSLWTGEETQYF. The sequenced part of the CDR3 DNA is TGTGCCAGCAGCCTGTGGACAGGGGAAGAGACC.

The table lists this clone with a few counts. The read finishes 3 residues shy of the CDR3 end, and the germline J gene is used to complete it. This rearrangement joins TRBV30 to TRBJ2-2, with D maybe TRBD2 (5 bases). The CDR3 totals 16 residues. V lost 4 bases and J 4 bases, leaving 19 bases between the germline ends. Germline V CDR1 and CDR2: GTSNPN, SVGIG (reference sequence). The chain's CDR3 is CAWNPLGVVGTGELFF. The sequenced CDR3 bases are TGTGCCTGGAACCCTCTCGGGGTTGTAGGCACCGGGGAG.

Note on this clone: The CDR3 end falls 3 residues outside the read, so it is completed with the germline J gene. The chain is built from TRBV30 and TRBJ2-2; D is unresolved. CDR1 and CDR2 from the germline V gene are GTSNPN and SVGIG (reference sequence). Trimming took 2 bases from V and 3 from J, leaving 4 bases between them. The CDR3 sequence is 12 residues long. CDR3 loop: CAWSPDTGELFF. The covered CDR3 bases are TGTGCCTGGAGTCCCGACACCGGGGAG.

This clone was found a few times. The observed sequence ends 3 residues before the CDR3 terminus, with the missing tail filled in from the germline J gene. This rearrangement joins TRBV7-9 to TRBJ1-2; 8 bases line up with TRBD1. CDR1 is SEHNR, CDR2 FQNEAQ, per germline (reference sequence). The CDR3 has 13 amino acids. The J segment lost 7 bases and the V segment lost 8 bases, leaving 9 bases of the junction unmatched. The part of the CDR3 DNA that was read is TGTGCCAGCGGTATTCAGGGGGCTGGTGGC. It specifies CASGIQGAGG. The whole CDR3 region reads CASGIQGAGGYTF.

This clone was seen at least ten times. Read sequence stops 3 residues before the CDR3 end, and the germline J gene provides the missing end. The chain uses TRBV20-1 and TRBJ2-4; D is perhaps TRBD2 (6 bases). The germline CDR1 and CDR2 sequences are DFQATT and SNEGSKA (reference sequence). CDR3 length equals 13 residues. V was clipped by 6 bases and J by 9 bases, with 18 bases between them. This CDR3 reads CSASPLAWSIQYF. The CDR3 DNA, read in part, is TGCAGTGCCAGTCCACTAGCATGGAGCATT.

About this clone: With the read ending 3 residues before the CDR3 end, the germline J gene is used to fill in that end. The gene calls are TRBV18 and TRBJ2-1; a possible D gene is TRBD1 (6 bases). V was pared by 8 bases and J by 4 bases, with 12 bases between. Per germline, CDR1 KGHSH and CDR2 LQKENI. This CDR3 comprises 13 residues. The part of the CDR3 DNA that was read is TGTGCCAGCCTTCTGGGACAATACAATGAG. This translates into CASLLGQYNE. The entire CDR3 sequence reads CASLLGQYNEQFF. The whole variable domain, remainder taken from reference TRBV18 and TRBJ2-1, is NAGVMQNPRHLVRRRGQEARLRCSPMKGHSHVYWYRQLPEEGLKFMVYLQKENIIDESGMPKERFSAEFPKEGPSILRIQQVVRGDSAAYFCASLLGQYNEQFFGPGTRLTVL.

Worth noting for this clone: The read comes to an end 3 residues before the CDR3 does, leaving the germline J gene to fill in the end. The rearrangement links TRBV7-2 to TRBJ2-7; possibly TRBD2 for D (5 bases). The CDR3 is made up of 13 amino acids. V gave up 2 bases and J gave up 4 bases, with 9 bases separating them. CDR1 is SGHTA and CDR2 is FQGNSA in the germline V gene. Incomplete CDR3 DNA: TGTGCCAGCAGCTTATCTTCGGGGTACGAG. Translated: CASSLSSGYE. The full CDR3 protein is CASSLSSGYEQYF. The variable domain in full, completed from reference TRBV7-2 and TRBJ2-7, reads GAGVSQSPSNKVTEKGKDVELRCDPISGHTALYWYRQSLGQGLEFLIYFQGNSAPDKSGLPSDRFSAERTGGSVSTLTIQRTQQEDSAVYLCASSLSSGYEQYFGPGTRLTVT.

In the case of this clone: The CDR3 goes on 3 residues after the read ends, and that part is filled in from the germline J gene. The chain has TRBV7-2 and TRBJ2-5; 8 bases fit TRBD1. Germline assignment: CDR1 SGHTA and CDR2 FQGNSA. Losses at the gene ends were 3 bases for V and 4 bases for J; bases not matched to a gene: 4. The CDR3 is 14 amino acids. The sequenced CDR3 bases are TGTGCCAGCAGCTTTCAGGGGGCTCGAGAGACC. It translates to CASSFQGARET. The complete CDR3 protein is CASSFQGARETQYF.

This clone was seen a handful of times. The CDR3 end falls 3 residues outside the read, so it is completed with the germline J gene. The chain employs TRBV7-6 and TRBJ2-7; weak D call: TRBD2 (5 bases). CDR1 is SGHVS and CDR2 is FNYEAQ in the germline V gene. Deletions cut 1 base from V and 5 bases from J, with 12 bases between. This CDR3 is built from 14 residues. The part of the CDR3 DNA that was read is TGTGCCAGCAGCTTAGATAGGGTTAGCGACGAG. This codes for CASSLDRVSDE. The full CDR3 reads CASSLDRVSDEQYF.

This clone was counted ten times or more. The read stops 3 residues short of the end of the CDR3; the missing end is completed from the germline J gene. The chain has TRBV19 and TRBJ2-5; D is unresolved. The CDR3 loop spans 11 amino acids. CDR1 and CDR2 (germline): LNHDA, SQIVND (reference sequence). The germline V and J ends were trimmed by 5 bases and 3 bases, with 4 bases remaining between them. The chain's CDR3 is CASSAKETQYF. The DNA read from the CDR3 is TGTGCCAGTAGTGCTAAAGAGACC.

This clone was seen many times. The read ends 3 residues before the CDR3 terminus; that terminus is restored from the germline J gene. The chain combines TRBV5-1 with TRBJ2-3; the D gene is possibly TRBD2 (5 bases). V was clipped by 0 bases and J by 3 bases, with 14 bases between them. Looked up from germline, CDR1 is SGHRS and CDR2 is YFSETQ. The CDR3 length is 16 residues. The CDR3 spells CASSLAPGMGTDTQYF. The CDR3 DNA, read in part, is TGCGCCAGCAGCTTGGCCCCGGGGATGGGGACAGATACG.

This clone is medium-sized within its sample. Sequencing ends 3 residues short of the CDR3 end; the germline J gene provides the rest. V and J are TRBV9 and TRBJ2-3; 9 positions agree with TRBD2. The CDR3 runs 16 residues. Trimming removed 0 bases from V and 1 base from J; junction bases left unmatched: 3. Germline loops: CDR1 SGDLS, CDR2 YYNGEE. The CDR3 protein is CASSVDAGGGTDTQYF. The covered CDR3 bases are TGTGCCAGCAGCGTAGACGCGGGGGGGGGCACAGATACG.

This clone was counted ten times or more. The read finishes 3 residues shy of the CDR3 end, and the germline J gene is used to complete it. The chain recombines TRBV3-1 (or the pseudogene TRBV3-2) with TRBJ2-3; D is perhaps TRBD2 (6 bases). The CDR3 loop spans 15 amino acids. Trimming shortened V by 3 bases and J by 1 base, and 11 bases separated the two germline ends. CDR1 is LGHDT and CDR2 is YNNKEL in the germline V gene (reference sequence). CDR3 DNA (partial): TGTGCCAGCAGCCATGGACTACGGGGCACAGATACG. Translated: CASSHGLRGTDT. In full, the CDR3 reads CASSHGLRGTDTQYF.

This clone came up many times. The missing CDR3 end, 3 residues past where the read stops, is filled in from the germline J gene. The gene calls are TRBV19 and TRBJ1-2; 9 bases are a match to TRBD1. The germline CDR1 and CDR2 sequences are LNHDA and SQIVND (reference sequence). The V gene end was trimmed by 0 bases and the J gene end by 5 bases; junction bases not matched to a gene: 7. The CDR3 is made up of 16 amino acids. The CDR3 sequence: CASSIEDRGRGYGYTF. The sequenced CDR3 bases are TGTGCCAGTAGTATAGAGGACAGGGGCCGGGGGTATGGC. The variable domain in full, with the rest retrieved from reference TRBV19 and TRBJ1-2, is DGGITQSPKYLFRKEGQNVTLSCEQNLNHDAMYWYRQDPGQGLRLIYYSQIVNDFQKGDIAEGYSVSREKKESFPLTVTSAQKNPTAFYLCASSIEDRGRGYGYTFGSGTRLTVV.

This clone was recorded many times. The CDR3 goes on 3 residues after the read ends, and that part is filled in from the germline J gene. The chain carries TRBV7-8 and TRBJ1-5; 9 bases line up with TRBD1. From germline, CDR1 is SGHVS and CDR2 FQNEAQ. This CDR3 contains 16 residues. V shed 2 bases and J 2 bases; nucleotides not matched to a gene: 4. The DNA read from the CDR3 is TGTGCCAGCAGCTTAACGACAGGGGGGGGCAATCAGCCC. It translates to CASSLTTGGGNQP. The entire CDR3 protein is CASSLTTGGGNQPQHF.

This clone was observed many times. The read gets to within 3 residues of the CDR3 end, and the germline J gene fills in the rest. This chain joins TRBV9 and TRBJ2-3; 8 nucleotides line up with TRBD2. This CDR3 comprises 16 residues. V trimming: 0 bases; J trimming: 8 bases; junction bases outside the gene matches: 11. Germline V CDR1 and CDR2: SGDLS, YYNGEE. The CDR3 is CASSVEGSGRGITQYF. The sequenced part of the CDR3 DNA is TGTGCCAGCAGCGTAGAGGGGAGCGGGAGAGGTATTACG.

Worth noting for this clone: Read sequence stops 3 residues before the CDR3 end, and the germline J gene provides the missing end. The chain links TRBV11-3 to TRBJ2-5; TRBD2 aligns across 8 bases. The V segment lost 4 bases and the J segment 4 bases; nucleotides outside the gene matches: 8. The germline gives CDR1 SGHNT, CDR2 YENEEA. This CDR3 has 15 amino acids. The covered CDR3 bases are TGTGCCAGCAGCTACGGGAGCGGGACTAGAGAGACC. It encodes CASSYGSGTRET. The entire CDR3 is CASSYGSGTRETQYF.

This clone was recorded at least ten times. The read halts 3 residues ahead of the CDR3 end, with the missing end drawn from the germline J gene. This sequence joins TRBV7-2 and TRBJ1-2, with a weak D call TRBD1 (5 bases). The length of the CDR3 is 15 residues. With 1 base removed from V and 3 bases from J, the gap between germline ends came to 12 bases. Per the germline V gene, CDR1 is SGHTA and CDR2 is FQGNSA. The CDR3 protein is CASSLGGPRDYGYTF. The sequenced CDR3 bases are TGTGCCAGCAGCTTAGGGGGCCCCCGCGACTATGGC. Together with reference TRBV7-2 and TRBJ1-2, the CDR3 gives the full variable domain: GAGVSQSPSNKVTEKGKDVELRCDPISGHTALYWYRQSLGQGLEFLIYFQGNSAPDKSGLPSDRFSAERTGGSVSTLTIQRTQQEDSAVYLCASSLGGPRDYGYTFGSGTRLTVV.

To note about this clone: The read gets to within 3 residues of the CDR3 end, and the germline J gene fills in the rest. The chain combines TRBV7-3 with TRBJ2-2; no firm D call. CDR1 is SGHTA and CDR2 is FQGTGA in the germline V gene. The V end lost 2 bases, the J end lost 1 base, and 5 bases lay between the germline ends. The CDR3 has 14 residues. CDR3 region: CASSLQENTGELFF. The sequenced part of the CDR3 DNA is TGTGCCAGCAGCTTACAGGAGAACACCGGGGAG.

In this sample, this clone turned up many times. A junction boundary mismatches the germline segment, possibly from a read error. Read coverage stops 3 residues before the CDR3 terminus; the germline J gene supplies the remainder. This rearrangement joins TRBV4-2 to TRBJ1-6; the D gene is possibly TRBD1 (5 bases). The CDR3 is 16 residues long. From germline, CDR1 is LGHNA and CDR2 YNFKEQ. CDR3 sequence reads: CASSRGGTSENSPLHF. The part of the CDR3 DNA that was read is TGCGCCAGCAGCCGCGGCGGGACTTCGGAAAATTCACCC.

This clone occurred many times. The read terminates 3 residues ahead of where the CDR3 ends, so the germline J gene completes it. J is TRBJ1-6 and V is TRBV5-1; 8 nucleotides align to TRBD1. From germline, CDR1 is SGHRS and CDR2 YFSETQ. V shed 4 bases, J shed 5 bases, and the junction held 14 bases outside the gene matches. The CDR3 is made up of 18 amino acids. CDR3 DNA, as far as it was read: TGCGCCAGCAGCCCCAGGACAGGGCCTGATTCCCATAATTCACCC. Its translation is CASSPRTGPDSHNSP. The whole CDR3 region reads CASSPRTGPDSHNSPLHF.

This clone was counted ten times or more. Coverage ceases 3 residues before the CDR3 finishes, and the germline J gene fills in the end. The chain employs TRBV29-1 and TRBJ2-4, with a possible D match to TRBD1 (6 bases). In germline, CDR1 is SQVTM, CDR2 ANQGSEA. The CDR3 runs to 13 residues. Trimming stripped 0 bases from V and 5 bases from J, with 8 bases between. The CDR3 DNA, read in part, is TGCAGCGTTGAAGAGGGGGCCCAAAACATT. Translation: CSVEEGAQNI. In full, the CDR3 is CSVEEGAQNIQYF.

As regards this clone: The sequenced fragment ends 3 residues before the CDR3 boundary, so the rest is inferred from the germline J gene. The chain combines TRBV5-4 with TRBJ2-7, with 9 bases aligning to TRBD2. From germline, CDR1 is SGHNT and CDR2 YYREEE (reference sequence). V trimming: 4 bases; J trimming: 4 bases; junction bases outside the gene matches: 9. The CDR3 is 15 amino acids. The sequenced part of the CDR3 DNA is TGTGCCAGCAGCCAAATTAGCGGGAGTATGTACGAG. It codes for CASSQISGSMYE. The full-length CDR3 reads as CASSQISGSMYEQYF.

This clone showed up many times. The CDR3 end falls 3 residues outside the read, so it is completed with the germline J gene. V usage is TRBV4-2 and J usage is TRBJ2-7; the match to TRBD2 covers 9 bases. The germline CDR1 and CDR2 sequences are LGHNA and YNFKEQ. Trimming cost V 0 bases and J 3 bases; bases outside gene matches: 6. The CDR3 totals 16 residues. The CDR3 loop is CASSQDRREGGYEQYF. The CDR3 DNA, read in part, is TGTGCCAGCAGCCAAGATCGGCGGGAGGGCGGCTACGAG.

This clone was seen repeatedly, ten times or more. The read is 3 residues too short to cover the CDR3 end, so that end is filled in from the germline J gene. The chain combines TRBV6-2 or TRBV6-3 with TRBJ2-7, with a tentative D call TRBD2 (5 bases). This CDR3 region has 13 residues. V shed 2 bases and J shed 6 bases, with 11 bases lying between them. Germline-derived CDR1 and CDR2 are MNHEY and SVGEGT. The CDR3 sequence is CASSYAVAFEQYF. Incomplete CDR3 DNA: TGTGCCAGCAGTTACGCTGTAGCGTTCGAG.

This clone has a count of ten or more. The DNA ends 3 residues before the CDR3 does, and the rest of the CDR3 is filled in from the germline J gene. This sequence joins TRBV6-2 or TRBV6-3 and TRBJ1-4, with TRBD1 identical over 8 bases. The CDR3 is 14 amino acids. V gave up 5 bases and J gave up 8 bases; unmatched junction bases: 7. The germline V gene encodes CDR1 MNHEY and CDR2 SVGEGT. Partial CDR3 DNA: TGTGCCAGCAGTCGACAGGGGACGCGGGAAAAA. Its translation: CASSRQGTREK. The whole CDR3 sequence reads CASSRQGTREKLFF.

This clone was seen ten or more times. Read sequence stops 3 residues before the CDR3 end, and the germline J gene provides the missing end. J is TRBJ1-6 and V is TRBV19; 8 bases line up with TRBD1. The length of the CDR3 is 16 residues. The junction had 7 bases not matched to a gene; V was cut back by 2 bases and J by 7 bases. Germline values: CDR1 LNHDA, CDR2 SQIVND (reference sequence). The CDR3 DNA, read in part, is TGTGCCAGTAGTATACTAACGGCAGGGGGCAATTCACCC. Translating gives CASSILTAGGNSP. The whole CDR3 sequence is CASSILTAGGNSPLHF.

Note on this clone: The missing CDR3 end, 3 residues past where the read stops, is filled in from the germline J gene. V gene TRBV19 combines with J gene TRBJ1-5; weak D call: TRBD1 (5 bases). The CDR3 is made up of 13 amino acids. Trimming removed 5 bases at V and 3 bases at J, with 8 bases between. Germline V CDR1 and CDR2: LNHDA, SQIVND (reference sequence). The sequenced part of the CDR3 DNA is TGTGCCAGTAGTGCGGGGCTCAATCAGCCC. Its translation is CASSAGLNQP. The full-length CDR3 reads as CASSAGLNQPQHF.

This clone was observed many times. The read is 3 residues too short to cover the CDR3 end, so that end is filled in from the germline J gene. The chain employs TRBV7-6 and TRBJ2-3, with 16 bases matching TRBD2. This CDR3 is built from 16 residues. Trimming at V came to 5 bases and at J to 4 bases, leaving 3 bases not matched to a gene. Per germline, CDR1 SGHVS and CDR2 FNYEAQ. The CDR3 bases that were read are TGTGCCAGCAGCCTGGGACTAGCGGGGGGGTCAGATACG. Translating gives CASSLGLAGGSDT. The entire CDR3 sequence reads CASSLGLAGGSDTQYF.